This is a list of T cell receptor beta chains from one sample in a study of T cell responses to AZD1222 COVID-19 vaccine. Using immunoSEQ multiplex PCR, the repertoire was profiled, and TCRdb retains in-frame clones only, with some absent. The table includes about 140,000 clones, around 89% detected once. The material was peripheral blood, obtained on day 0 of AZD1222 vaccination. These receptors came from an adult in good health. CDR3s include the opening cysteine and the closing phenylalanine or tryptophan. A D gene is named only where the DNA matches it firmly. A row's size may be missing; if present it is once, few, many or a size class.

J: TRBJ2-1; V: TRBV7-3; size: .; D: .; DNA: TGTGCCAGCAGCTTCCTTGGAGGCAGCAATGAGCAGTTCTTC; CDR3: CASSFLGGSNEQFF
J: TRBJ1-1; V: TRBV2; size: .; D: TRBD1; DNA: TGTGCCAGCAGGGTAGGGGGGACAGGGCAGGCTTTCTTT; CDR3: CASRVGGTGQAFF
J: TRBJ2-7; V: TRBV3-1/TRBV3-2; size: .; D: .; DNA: TGTGCCAGCAGCCCCCGGAGGGGGTACGAGCAGTACTTC; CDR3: CASSPRRGYEQYF
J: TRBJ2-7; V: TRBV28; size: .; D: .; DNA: TGTGCCAGCAGTTCTTCTGGGCGCTCCTACGAGCAGTACTTC; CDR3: CASSSSGRSYEQYF
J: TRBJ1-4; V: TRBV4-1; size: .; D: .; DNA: TGCGCCAGCAGCCAAGAAACCAGGGCAACTAATGAAAAACTGTTTTTT; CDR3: CASSQETRATNEKLFF
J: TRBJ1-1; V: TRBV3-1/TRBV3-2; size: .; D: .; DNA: TGTGCCAGCAGCCAATACTATGGGCAGATGAACACTGAAGCTTTCTTT; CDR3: CASSQYYGQMNTEAFF
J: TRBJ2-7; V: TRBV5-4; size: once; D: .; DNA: TGTGCCAGCAGCGAAACGGGACTGAGCTACGAGCAGTACTTC; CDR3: CASSETGLSYEQYF
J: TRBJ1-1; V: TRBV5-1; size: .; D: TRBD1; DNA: TGCGCCAGCAGACGACCGGGACAGGGGACTGAAGCTTTCTTT; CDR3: CASRRPGQGTEAFF
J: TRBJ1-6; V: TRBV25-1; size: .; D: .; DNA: TGTGCCAGCAGTGCCCGCCCGGAAGGCCCCCTCCACTTT; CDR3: CASSARPEGPLHF
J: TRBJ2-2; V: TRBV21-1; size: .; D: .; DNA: TGTGCCAGACGTGGGGACACCGGGGAGCTGTTTTTT; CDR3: CARRGDTGELFF
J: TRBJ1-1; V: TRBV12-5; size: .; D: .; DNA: TGTGCTAGTGGTTTAAATCCGAAGGACGCAGGGACCATGAACACTGAAGCTTTCTTT; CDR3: CASGLNPKDAGTMNTEAFF
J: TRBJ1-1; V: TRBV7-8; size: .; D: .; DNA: TGTGCCAGCAGCTTAGCGCAGGGGTGGGACACTGAAGCTTTCTTT; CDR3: CASSLAQGWDTEAFF
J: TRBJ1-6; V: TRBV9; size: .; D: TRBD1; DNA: TGTGCCAGCAGCGTAGACAGGGGTGGTAATTCACCCCTCCACTTT; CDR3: CASSVDRGGNSPLHF
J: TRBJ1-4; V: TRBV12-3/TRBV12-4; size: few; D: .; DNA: TGTGCCAGCAACGCATACAAGGATCGGCTGTTTTTT; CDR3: CASNAYKDRLFF
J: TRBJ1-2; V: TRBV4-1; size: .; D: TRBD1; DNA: TGCGCCAGCAGCCAAGGACAGGGGGAATTCTATGGCTACACCTTC; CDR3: CASSQGQGEFYGYTF
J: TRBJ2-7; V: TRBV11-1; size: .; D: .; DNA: TGTGCCAGCAGCTTGGGATCCGCCCGCTCCTACGAGCAGTACTTC; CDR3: CASSLGSARSYEQYF
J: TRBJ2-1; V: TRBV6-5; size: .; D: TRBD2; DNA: TGTGCCAGCAGTTACGGGCGGGAGCTCAATGAGCAGTTCTTC; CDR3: CASSYGRELNEQFF
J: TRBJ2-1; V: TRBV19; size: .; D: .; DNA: TGTGCCAGTAGTATCAGCTCCTACAATGAGCAGTTCTTC; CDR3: CASSISSYNEQFF
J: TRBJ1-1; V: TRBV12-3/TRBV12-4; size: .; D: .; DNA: TGTGCCAGCAGAAGGAACACTGAAGCTTTCTTT; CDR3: CASRRNTEAFF
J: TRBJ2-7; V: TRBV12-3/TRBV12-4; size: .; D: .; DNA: TGTGCCAGTACCGGGACCTCCACCTACGAGCAGTACTTC; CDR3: CASTGTSTYEQYF
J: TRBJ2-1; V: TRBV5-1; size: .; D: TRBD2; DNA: TGCGCCAGCTCAAACACTCCGGGACTAGAGAACAATGAGCAGTTCTTC; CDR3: CASSNTPGLENNEQFF
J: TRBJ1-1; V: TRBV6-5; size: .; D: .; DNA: TGTGCCAGCACATCCCGGAACACTGAAGCTTTCTTT; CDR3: CASTSRNTEAFF
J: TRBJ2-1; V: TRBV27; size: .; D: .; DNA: TGTGCCAGCAGTTCGCATGATGAGCAGTTCTTC; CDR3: CASSSHDEQFF
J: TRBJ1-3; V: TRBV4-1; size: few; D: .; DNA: TGCGCCAGCAGCCAATTGGGATCTGGAAACACCATATATTTT; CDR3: CASSQLGSGNTIYF
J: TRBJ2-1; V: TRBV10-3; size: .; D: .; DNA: TGTGCCATCAGTGGTCGGGGCGGTGAGCAGTTCTTC; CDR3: CAISGRGGEQFF
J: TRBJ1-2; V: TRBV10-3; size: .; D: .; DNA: TGTGCCATCACGGGGGGGAATGGCTACACCTTC; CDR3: CAITGGNGYTF
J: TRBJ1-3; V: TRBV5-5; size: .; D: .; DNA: TGTGCCAGCAGCCAGGACAGTTTCTCTGGAAACACCATATATTTT; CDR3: CASSQDSFSGNTIYF
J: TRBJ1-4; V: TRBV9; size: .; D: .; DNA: TGTGCCAGCAGCCCGACGGGAGGGGCCGGTGAAAAACTGTTTTTT; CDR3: CASSPTGGAGEKLFF
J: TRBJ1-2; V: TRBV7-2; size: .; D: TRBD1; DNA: TGTGCCAGCAGCTTTGACAGGGGGGCTAGGGGTGGCTACACCTTC; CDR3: CASSFDRGARGGYTF
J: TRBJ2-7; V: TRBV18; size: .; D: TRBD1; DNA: TGTGCCAGCTCACCTGGGACAGGGGGTATATCCTACGAGCAGTACTTC; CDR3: CASSPGTGGISYEQYF
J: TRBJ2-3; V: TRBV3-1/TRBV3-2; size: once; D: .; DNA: TGTGCCAGCAGCCAAACGGCCGTTGGCGGGGGCTCAGATACGCAGTATTTT; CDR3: CASSQTAVGGGSDTQYF
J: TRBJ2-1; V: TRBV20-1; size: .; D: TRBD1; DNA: TGCAGTGCTACCCAAGACAGGGGGCAGTTCTTC; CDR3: CSATQDRGQFF
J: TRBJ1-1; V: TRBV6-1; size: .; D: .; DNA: TGTGCCAGCAGTGAAAGGAAGACACCGAACACTGAAGCTTTCTTT; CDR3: CASSERKTPNTEAFF
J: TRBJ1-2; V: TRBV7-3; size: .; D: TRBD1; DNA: TGTGCCAGCAGCCTAGGGACAGCTACAAACTATGGCTACACCTTC; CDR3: CASSLGTATNYGYTF
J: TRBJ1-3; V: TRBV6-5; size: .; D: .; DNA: TGTGCCAGCAGCCGAACGGTGCCCTCTGGAAACACCATATATTTT; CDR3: CASSRTVPSGNTIYF
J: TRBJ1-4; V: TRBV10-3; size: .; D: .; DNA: TGTGCCATCAGTGAGTCGAATTGGGTGGCGGAAAAACTGTTTTTT; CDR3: CAISESNWVAEKLFF
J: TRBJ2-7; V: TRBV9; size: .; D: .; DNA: TGTGCCAGCAGCGTCCAGGGGAGCTCCTACGAGCAGTACTTC; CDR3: CASSVQGSSYEQYF
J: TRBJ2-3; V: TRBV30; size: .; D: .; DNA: TGTGCCTGGAGTGAGGATAGCACAGATACGCAGTATTTT; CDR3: CAWSEDSTDTQYF
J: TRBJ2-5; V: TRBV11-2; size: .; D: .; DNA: TGTGCCAGCAGCCAGGGCCCCGGCAGGGTTCTAGAGACCCAGTACTTC; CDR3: CASSQGPGRVLETQYF
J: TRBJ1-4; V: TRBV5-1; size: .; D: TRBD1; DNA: TGCGCCAGCAGCTCAGGGGGTGGGAGCGAAAAACTGTTTTTT; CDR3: CASSSGGGSEKLFF
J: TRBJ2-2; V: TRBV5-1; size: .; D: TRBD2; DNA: TGCGCCAGCAGCCAGCGGACTAGCGGGGGGTTAGGCGGGGAGCTGTTTTTT; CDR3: CASSQRTSGGLGGELFF
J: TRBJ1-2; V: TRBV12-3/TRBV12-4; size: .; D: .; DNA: TGTGCCAGCAGTGCGACAGGAGCGGGTGGCTACACCTTC; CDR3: CASSATGAGGYTF
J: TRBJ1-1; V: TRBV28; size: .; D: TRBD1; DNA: TGTGCCAGCAGGGGACAGTTACTAAACACTGAAGCTTTCTTT; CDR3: CASRGQLLNTEAFF
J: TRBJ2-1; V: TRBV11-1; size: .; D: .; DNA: TGTGCCAGCAGCTTGACGAGGGGAACGAATGAGCAGTTCTTC; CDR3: CASSLTRGTNEQFF
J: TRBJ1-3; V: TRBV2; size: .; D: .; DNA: TGTGCCAGCAGTGCCTTCGGAAACACCATATATTTT; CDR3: CASSAFGNTIYF
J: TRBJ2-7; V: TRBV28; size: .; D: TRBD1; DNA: TGTGCCAGCAGTTACCTAAGGGGGCTTAGCTCCTACGAGCAGTACTTC; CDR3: CASSYLRGLSSYEQYF
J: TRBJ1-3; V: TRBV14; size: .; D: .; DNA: TGTGCCAGCAGCCAAGATCCCGGGGTCTCCGCTGGAAACACCATATATTTT; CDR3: CASSQDPGVSAGNTIYF
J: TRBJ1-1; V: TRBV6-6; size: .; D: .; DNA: TGTGCCAGCAGTTACTCGAGGGCTAACACTGAAGCTTTCTTT; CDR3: CASSYSRANTEAFF
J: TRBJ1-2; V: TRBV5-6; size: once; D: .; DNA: TGTGCCAGCAGCTTTCAGGGCTCCTATGGCTACACCTTC; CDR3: CASSFQGSYGYTF
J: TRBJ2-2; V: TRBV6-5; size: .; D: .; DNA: TGTGCCAGCAGTTACCAGGGGGGGCTCGGCACCGGGGAGCTGTTTTTT; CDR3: CASSYQGGLGTGELFF
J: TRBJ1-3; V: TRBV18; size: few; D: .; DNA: TGTGCCAGCTCACCTCCCCGGAGACACGCAGAAAACACCATATATTTT; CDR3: CASSPPRRHAENTIYF
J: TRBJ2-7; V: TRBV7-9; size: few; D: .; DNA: TGTGCCAGCAGCCTCCCCGGGACGGAGGAAACCTACGAGCAGTACTTC; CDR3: CASSLPGTEETYEQYF
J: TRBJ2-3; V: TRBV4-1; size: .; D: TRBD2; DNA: TGCGCCAGCAGCCCTGGAGCGGGAGCGAGCACAGATACGCAGTATTTT; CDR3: CASSPGAGASTDTQYF
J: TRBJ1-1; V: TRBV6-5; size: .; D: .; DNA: TGTGCCAGCAGTTACTTCGCGGCGGGGAACACTGAAGCTTTCTTT; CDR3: CASSYFAAGNTEAFF
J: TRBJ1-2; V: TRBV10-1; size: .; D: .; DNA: TGCGCCAGCAGCAATGGGAGAGCTAACTATGGCTACACCTTC; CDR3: CASSNGRANYGYTF